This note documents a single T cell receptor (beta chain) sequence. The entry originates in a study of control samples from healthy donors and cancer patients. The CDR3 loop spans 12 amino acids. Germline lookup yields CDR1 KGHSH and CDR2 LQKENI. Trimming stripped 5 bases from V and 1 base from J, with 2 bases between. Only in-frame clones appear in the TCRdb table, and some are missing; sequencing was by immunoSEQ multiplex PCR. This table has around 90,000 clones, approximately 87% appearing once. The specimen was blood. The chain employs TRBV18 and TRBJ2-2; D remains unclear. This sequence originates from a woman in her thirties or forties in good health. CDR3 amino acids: CASSENTGELFF. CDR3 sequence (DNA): TGTGCCAGCTCAGAGAACACCGGGGAGCTGTTTTTT.